This TCR beta chain is from a study of blood T cell repertoires in COVID-19. Study summary: Sites across the United States, Italy and Spain contributed samples from acute and convalescent COVID-19.

Seattle's cohort entered during active infection and was followed longitudinally. This clone was counted only a few times. The J segment lost 3 bases and the V segment lost 3 bases, leaving 5 bases of the junction unmatched. The CDR3 sequence is 14 residues long. Germline V gene data show CDR1 as MNHEY and CDR2 as SMNVEV (reference sequence). As processed by the authors: The assay estimated nucleated cells by amplifying reference gene primers. Clones were sequenced by immunoSEQ multiplex PCR, and TCRdb holds only the in-frame ones, with some missing. The D gene and trimming were derived from the DNA, and the V and J assignments and clone size from that table. Found here are under 200,000 clones, approximately 84% of them singletons; the top ten hold under 6.5%.

The sample consisted of peripheral blood. This receptor was identified in a woman aged 45-65 years with COVID-19, enrolled during active disease. V usage is TRBV27 and J usage is TRBJ2-7; 7 nucleotides match TRBD2. In nucleotides, the CDR3 is TGTGCCAGCAGTTTTTTGGGGGGGAACTACGAGCAGTACTTC. Protein sequence: CASSFLGGNYEQYF.